This T cell receptor beta chain was identified during a study of sequential checkpoint blockade in melanoma. Points from the study as a whole: In arm A, pretreatment tumor clonality was associated with response.

This clone was recorded many times. Its antigen is not identified. The CDR3 runs to 15 residues. Germline CDR1 is SGHNT and CDR2 is YENEEA. V shed 3 bases and J 5 bases; nucleotides not matched to a gene: 8. The treatment is: randomized to nivolumab then ipilimumab (arm A) or the reverse (arm B). Method: immunoSEQ multiplex PCR; TCRdb's copy keeps in-frame clones and lacks some. The sample lists 4,500 to 6,000 clones, 20% to 30% occurring once. This specimen was tumor tissue (inferred from file names), taken from a patient given nivolumab and ipilimumab in sequence. The sequence derives from a human donor with melanoma. This sequence joins TRBV11-3 and TRBJ1-2; 8 bases are a match to TRBD1. The CDR3 nucleotides are TGTGCCAGCAGCTTGAGCTGGACAGGGAAATATGGCTACACCTTC. It encodes CASSLSWTGKYGYTF.